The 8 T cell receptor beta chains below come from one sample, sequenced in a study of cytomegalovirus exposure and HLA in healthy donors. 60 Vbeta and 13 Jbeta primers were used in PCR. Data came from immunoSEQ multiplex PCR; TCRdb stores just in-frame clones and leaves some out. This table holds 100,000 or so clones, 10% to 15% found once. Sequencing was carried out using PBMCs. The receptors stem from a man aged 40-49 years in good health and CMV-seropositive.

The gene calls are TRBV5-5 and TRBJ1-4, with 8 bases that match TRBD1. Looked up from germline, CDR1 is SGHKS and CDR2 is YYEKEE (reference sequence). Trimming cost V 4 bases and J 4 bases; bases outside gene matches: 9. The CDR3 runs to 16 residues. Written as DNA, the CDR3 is TGTGCCAGCAGCCTCGGACAGGGCTTGGGTAATGAAAAACTGTTTTTT. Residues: CASSLGQGLGNEKLFF.

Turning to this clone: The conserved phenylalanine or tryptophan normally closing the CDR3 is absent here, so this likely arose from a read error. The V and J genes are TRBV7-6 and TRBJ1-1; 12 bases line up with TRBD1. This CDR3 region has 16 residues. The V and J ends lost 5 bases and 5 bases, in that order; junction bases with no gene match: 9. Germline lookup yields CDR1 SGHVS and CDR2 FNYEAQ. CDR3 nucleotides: TGTGCCAGCAGCCTGCTGGGACAGGGGGCGCCGACTGAAGCTTTCGTT. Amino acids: CASSLLGQGAPTEAFV.

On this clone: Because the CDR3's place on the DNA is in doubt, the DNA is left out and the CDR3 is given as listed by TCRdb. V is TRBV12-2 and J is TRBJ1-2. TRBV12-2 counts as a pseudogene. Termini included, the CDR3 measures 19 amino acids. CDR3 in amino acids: CASRLVGVGGGIRNYGYTF.

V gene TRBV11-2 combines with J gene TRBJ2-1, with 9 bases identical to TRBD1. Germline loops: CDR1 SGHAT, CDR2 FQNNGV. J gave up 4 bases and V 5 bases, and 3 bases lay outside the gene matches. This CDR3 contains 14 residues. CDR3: CASSMGQGYNEQFF. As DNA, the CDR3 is TGTGCCAGCAGCATGGGACAGGGATACAATGAGCAGTTCTTC. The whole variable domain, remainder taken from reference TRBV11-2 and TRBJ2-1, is EAGVAQSPRYKIIEKRQSVAFWCNPISGHATLYWYQQILGQGPKLLIQFQNNGVVDDSQLPKDRFSAERLKGVDSTLKIQPAKLEDSAVYLCASSMGQGYNEQFFGPGTRLTVL.

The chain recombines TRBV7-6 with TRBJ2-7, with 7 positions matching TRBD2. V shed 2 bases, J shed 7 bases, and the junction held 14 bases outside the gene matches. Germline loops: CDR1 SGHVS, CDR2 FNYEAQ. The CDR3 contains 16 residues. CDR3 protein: CASSLLEAGNLGEQYF. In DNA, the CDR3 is TGTGCCAGCAGCTTACTGGAAGCGGGGAACCTGGGGGAGCAGTACTTC. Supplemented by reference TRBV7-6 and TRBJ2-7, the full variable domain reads GAGVSQSPRYKVTKRGQDVALRCDPISGHVSLYWYRQALGQGPEFLTYFNYEAQQDKSGLPNDRFSAERPEGSISTLTIQRTEQRDSAMYRCASSLLEAGNLGEQYFGPGTRLTVT.

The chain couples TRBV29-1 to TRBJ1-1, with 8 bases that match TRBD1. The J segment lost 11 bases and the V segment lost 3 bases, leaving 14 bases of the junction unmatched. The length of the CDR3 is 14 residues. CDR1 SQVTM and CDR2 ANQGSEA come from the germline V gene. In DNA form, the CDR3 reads TGCAGCGTTGAGGTGGACAGGGTCTTAACGGAGGCTTTCTTT. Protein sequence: CSVEVDRVLTEAFF.

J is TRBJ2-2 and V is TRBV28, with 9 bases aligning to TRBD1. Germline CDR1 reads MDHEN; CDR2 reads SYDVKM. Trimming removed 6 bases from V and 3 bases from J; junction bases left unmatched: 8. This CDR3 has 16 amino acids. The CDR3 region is CASSTRTGVDTGELFF. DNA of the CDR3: TGTGCCAGCAGCACTCGGACAGGGGTAGACACCGGGGAGCTGTTTTTT.

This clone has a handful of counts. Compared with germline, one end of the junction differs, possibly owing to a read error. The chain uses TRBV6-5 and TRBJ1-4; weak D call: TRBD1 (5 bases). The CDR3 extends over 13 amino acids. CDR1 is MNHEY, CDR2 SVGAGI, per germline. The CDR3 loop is CASSSLPGGTPQW. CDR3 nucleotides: TGTGCCAGCAGTTCCCTGCCCGGGGGGACTCCCCAGTGG.